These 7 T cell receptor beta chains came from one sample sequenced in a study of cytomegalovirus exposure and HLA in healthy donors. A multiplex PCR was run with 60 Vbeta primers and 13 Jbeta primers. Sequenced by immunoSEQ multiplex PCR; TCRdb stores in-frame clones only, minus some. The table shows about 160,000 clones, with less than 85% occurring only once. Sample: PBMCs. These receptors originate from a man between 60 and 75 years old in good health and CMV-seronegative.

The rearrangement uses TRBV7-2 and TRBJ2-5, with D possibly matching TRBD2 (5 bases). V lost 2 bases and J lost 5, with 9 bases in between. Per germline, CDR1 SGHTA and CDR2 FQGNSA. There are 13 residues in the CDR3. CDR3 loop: CASSLQEDETQYF. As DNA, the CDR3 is TGTGCCAGCAGCTTACAGGAGGACGAGACCCAGTACTTC.

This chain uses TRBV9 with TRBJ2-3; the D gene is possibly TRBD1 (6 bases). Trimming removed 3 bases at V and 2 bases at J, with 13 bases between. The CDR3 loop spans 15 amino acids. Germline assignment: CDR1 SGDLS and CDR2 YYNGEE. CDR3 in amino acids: CASSAQGFLTDTQYF. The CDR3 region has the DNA TGTGCCAGCAGCGCACAGGGCTTCCTCACAGATACGCAGTATTTT.

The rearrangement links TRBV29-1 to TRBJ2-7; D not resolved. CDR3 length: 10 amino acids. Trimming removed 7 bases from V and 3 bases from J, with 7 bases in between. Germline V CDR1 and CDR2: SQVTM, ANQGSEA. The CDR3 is CSATGYEQYF. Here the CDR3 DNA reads TGCAGCGCAACGGGCTACGAGCAGTACTTC.

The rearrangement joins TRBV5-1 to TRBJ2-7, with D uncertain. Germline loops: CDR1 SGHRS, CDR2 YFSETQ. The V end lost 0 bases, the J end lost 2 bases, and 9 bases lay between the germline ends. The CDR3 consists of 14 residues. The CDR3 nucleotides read TGCGCCAGCAGCTTGGGAGACAAGCCCTACGAGCAGTACTTC. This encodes CASSLGDKPYEQYF. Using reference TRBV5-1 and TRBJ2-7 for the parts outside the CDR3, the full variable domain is KAGVTQTPRYLIKTRGQQVTLSCSPISGHRSVSWYQQTPGQGLQFLFEYFSETQRNKGNFPGRFSGRQFSNSRSEMNVSTLELGDSALYLCASSLGDKPYEQYFGPGTRLTVT.

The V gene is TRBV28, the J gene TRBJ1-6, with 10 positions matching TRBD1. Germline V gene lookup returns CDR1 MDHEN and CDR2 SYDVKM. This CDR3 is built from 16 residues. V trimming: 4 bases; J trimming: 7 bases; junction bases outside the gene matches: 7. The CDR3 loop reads CASSSPGQGWNSPLHF. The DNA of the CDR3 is TGTGCCAGCAGTTCACCGGGACAGGGGTGGAATTCACCCCTCCACTTT.

The CDR3 DNA follows: TGCAGCGTTCAAACTGATTCCTACGAGCAGTACTTC. Protein: CSVQTDSYEQYF. This chain uses TRBV29-1 with TRBJ2-7; unclear D gene. The germline gives CDR1 SQVTM, CDR2 ANQGSEA. Trimming left V 5 bases short and J 1 base short, with 9 bases between. This CDR3 has 12 residues.

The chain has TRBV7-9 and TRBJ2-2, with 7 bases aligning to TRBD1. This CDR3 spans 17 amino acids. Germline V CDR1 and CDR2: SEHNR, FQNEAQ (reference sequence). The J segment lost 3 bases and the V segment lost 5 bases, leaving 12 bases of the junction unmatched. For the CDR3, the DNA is TGTGCCAGCAGCCCCCGCGCCGGGACAGTTGACACCGGGGAGCTGTTTTTT. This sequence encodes CASSPRAGTVDTGELFF.